This T cell receptor beta chain was retrieved from a study of blood T cell repertoires in COVID-19 (dated by TCRdb to between 2020 and 2021). The study in broad terms: The collaborator samples originated in the United States, Italy and Spain and spanned the acute and convalescent phases of COVID-19. The material from the prospective study consisted of cDNA or gDNA derived from T cells, B-cell-depleted T cells, or PBMCs. The dataset comprised deeply sampled blood TCRbeta repertoires from subjects exposed to, actively infected with, or recovered from COVID-19. The repertoires were released in a freely available public database intended as a resource for research on the immune response to SARS-CoV-2. Samples came from the ongoing ImmuneRACE study (first 160 participants) plus 1,254 subjects from 6 global collaborators. A de-identified subject ID, COVID-19 status, age in years and sex were almost always included in the sample metadata. Where HLA class I and class II types were available, the types were taken from metadata supplied by the sample provider, not from assay-based typing. Overall results and qualifications from the work: The amount of clinical and demographic metadata varied by source and participant and was provided uncurated.

The immunoSEQ Assay, a bias-controlled multiplex PCR, was used to amplify TCRbeta CDR3 regions from genomic DNA. The authors' analysis ran thus. Nucleated cell counts per sample were estimated from amplification of reference gene primers within the assay. To quantify the absolute abundance of each unique TCRbeta CDR3 rearrangement, sequence reads were collapsed and filtered. For each sample, productive Simpson clonality was calculated as the square root of Simpson's diversity index across productive rearrangements. The clones in this table, taken by TCRdb from immuneACCESS, are in-frame only. Not every clone is retained; where verified, under half of the shortfall comes from an unresolved V gene, and the cause of the rest is unknown. That table furnishes V, J and clone size, whereas the DNA furnished D and trimming. This sample comprises some 320,000 clones, more than 90% of them detected only once. The ten largest clones add up to approximately 2.5% of the sample.

The CDR3 measures 14 amino acids from cysteine to phenylalanine. The read is trimmed to its CDR3 DNA, 42 bases read in frame from base 1. CDR1 and CDR2 were assigned from the germline V gene as KGHDR and SFDVKD. Unmatched junction bases come to 4, with V trimmed by 4 bases and J by 8 bases. Participants in the prospective study were enrolled through a virtual design, were aged 18 to 89 years, and lived in about 25 United States geographic areas. In the prospective study, participants were assigned to cohorts based on the clinical history participants reported in a screening survey and a study questionnaire. Recovered participants in ImmuneRACE Cohort 3 were defined by two consecutive negative NP/OP PCR tests, clearance by a healthcare professional, or resolution of symptoms. Mobile phlebotomists in the prospective study collected whole blood, serum and a nasopharyngeal or oropharyngeal swab from every participant. Additional blood draws and questionnaires over an approximately 2-month period could optionally be provided by prospective study participants. Prospective study blood samples were shipped either frozen or at room temperature before DNA extraction.

On this clone: Its antigen specificity is not known. Base qualities are missing; no much larger clone stands one base away.

The V gene is TRBV24-1 and the J gene is TRBJ2-1, with 10 central nucleotides matching TRBD1. Sequences were obtained from PBMCs or T cells enriched from blood (not recorded which). The TCR comes from a man aged 55 to 70 who had recovered from COVID-19. The CDR3 amino acid sequence is: CATSDTGTGDEQFF. The DNA reads as follows: TGTGCCACCAGTGACACCGGGACAGGGGATGAGCAGTTCTTC.